These 14 T cell receptor beta chains share one sample of origin, sequenced in a study of blood T cell repertoires in COVID-19. Here immunoSEQ multiplex PCR was the method, and the copy in TCRdb shows in-frame clones only, minus some. In the table there are fewer than 300,000 clones, approximately 88% of which are singletons. Sequencing used PBMCs or T cells enriched from blood (not recorded which). Every receptor here comes from a woman aged 40 to 49 with acute COVID-19.

CDR3 DNA sequence: TGTGCCAGCAGCCCCCTCGGCGGGACAGGAAAGGGTTACGAGCAGTACTTC. Amino acids: CASSPLGGTGKGYEQYF. V usage is TRBV7-9 and J usage is TRBJ2-7; 8 nucleotides line up with TRBD1. With 5 bases clipped from V and 4 bases from J, the junction kept 16 bases outside the gene matches. The CDR3 consists of 17 residues. Germline values: CDR1 SEHNR, CDR2 FQNEAQ (reference sequence).

The genes are TRBV25-1 and TRBJ1-1, with D possibly TRBD1 on 5 matching bases. V was clipped by 4 bases and J by 1 base, with 10 bases between them. This CDR3 is built from 14 residues. The germline CDR1 and CDR2 sequences are MGHDK and SYGVNS. The CDR3 DNA follows: TGTGCCAGCAGTGTCGGGGGACCGAACACTGAAGCTTTCTTT. It yields the protein CASSVGGPNTEAFF.

V gene TRBV5-4 combines with J gene TRBJ1-2; 12 bases map to TRBD1. Germline V gene sequence: CDR1 SGHNT, CDR2 YYREEE (reference sequence). The J segment lost 8 bases and the V segment lost 4 bases, leaving 12 bases of the junction unmatched. This CDR3 contains 16 residues. CDR3 region: CASSDQLGQGAGGYTF. Written as DNA, the CDR3 is TGTGCCAGCAGCGACCAGCTGGGACAGGGGGCTGGCGGCTACACCTTC. Drawing the rest from reference TRBV5-4 and TRBJ1-2, the complete variable domain is ETGVTQSPTHLIKTRGQQVTLRCSSQSGHNTVSWYQQALGQGPQFIFQYYREEENGRGNFPPRFSGLQFPNYSSELNVNALELDDSALYLCASSDQLGQGAGGYTFGSGTRLTVV.

V is TRBV6-2 or TRBV6-3 and J is TRBJ1-2; TRBD1 aligns across 10 bases. Germline V gene data show CDR1 as MNHEY and CDR2 as SVGEGT. The J segment lost 5 bases and the V segment lost 2 bases, leaving 8 bases of the junction unmatched. This CDR3 is 16 amino acids long. The CDR3 loop reads CASSYGTGDPGYGYTF. The CDR3 region has the DNA TGTGCCAGCAGTTACGGGACAGGGGATCCTGGGTATGGCTACACCTTC.

The chain carries TRBV19 and TRBJ1-1; possible D gene TRBD1, 6 bases. In germline, CDR1 is LNHDA, CDR2 SQIVND (reference sequence). The germline V and J ends were trimmed by 9 bases and 1 base, with 9 bases remaining between them. This CDR3 has 12 residues. CDR3 sequence reads: CASGTSNTEAFF. In DNA form, the CDR3 reads TGTGCCAGCGGGACATCGAACACTGAAGCTTTCTTT.

The V gene is TRBV5-1, the J gene TRBJ2-1, with TRBD2 identical over 16 bases. The CDR3 is made up of 19 amino acids. Unmatched junction bases numbered 10, after V lost 7 bases and J lost 0 bases. The V gene's germline CDR1 is SGHRS and CDR2 YFSETQ. Here the CDR3 DNA reads TGCGCCAGCTTCCTTGGGACTAGCGGGAGGGCAAGCTCCTACAATGAGCAGTTCTTC. Its translation is CASFLGTSGRASSYNEQFF.

The chain recombines TRBV27 with TRBJ1-4; perhaps TRBD1 as D (6 bases). From germline, CDR1 is MNHEY and CDR2 SMNVEV (reference sequence). V lost 6 bases, J lost 5 bases, and 13 bases lay in between. CDR3 length: 14 residues. The chain's CDR3 is CASRETGRNEKLFF. For the CDR3, the DNA is TGTGCCAGCAGGGAGACAGGAAGGAATGAAAAACTGTTTTTT.

V usage is TRBV7-2 and J usage is TRBJ2-1; perhaps TRBD2 as D (5 bases). From germline, CDR1 is SGHTA and CDR2 FQGNSA. V lost 3 bases and J lost 6, with 15 bases in between. The CDR3 contains 15 residues. CDR3 nucleotide sequence: TGTGCCAGCAGCTTTTGGGGAGTGTTGCCCAATGAGCAGTTCTTC. Translation: CASSFWGVLPNEQFF.

The chain combines TRBV5-1 with TRBJ1-4; the match to TRBD1 covers 7 bases. The CDR3 totals 13 residues. The junction had 4 bases not matched to a gene; V was cut back by 3 bases and J by 8 bases. Germline CDR1 reads SGHRS; CDR2 reads YFSETQ. The CDR3 DNA sequence: TGCGCCAGCAGCTGGGACAGTCAAGAAAAACTGTTTTTT. This translates into CASSWDSQEKLFF.

This rearrangement joins TRBV7-3 to TRBJ2-1; TRBD2 matches 12 bases. The CDR3 runs to 16 residues. Losses at the gene ends were 4 bases for V and 5 bases for J; bases not matched to a gene: 6. Germline values: CDR1 SGHTA, CDR2 FQGTGA. CDR3 in amino acids: CASSSELAGGHNEQFF. The CDR3 DNA follows: TGTGCCAGCAGCTCCGAACTAGCGGGAGGACACAATGAGCAGTTCTTC.

This rearrangement joins TRBV11-2 to TRBJ2-1; 14 bases are a match to TRBD2. CDR3 length equals 16 residues. Losses at the gene ends were 5 bases for V and 9 bases for J; bases not matched to a gene: 9. Germline CDR1 and CDR2: SGHAT and FQNNGV. The CDR3 here is CASSPWTSGRSGEQFF. DNA of the CDR3: TGTGCCAGCAGCCCATGGACTAGCGGGAGGTCGGGTGAGCAGTTCTTC. Drawing the rest from reference TRBV11-2 and TRBJ2-1, the complete variable domain is EAGVAQSPRYKIIEKRQSVAFWCNPISGHATLYWYQQILGQGPKLLIQFQNNGVVDDSQLPKDRFSAERLKGVDSTLKIQPAKLEDSAVYLCASSPWTSGRSGEQFFGPGTRLTVL.

The rearrangement joins TRBV2 to TRBJ2-2; D might be TRBD1 (6 bases). CDR3 length: 13 residues. CDR1 SNHLY and CDR2 FYNNEI come from the germline V gene. V was pared by 5 bases and J by 7 bases, with 11 bases between. The CDR3 DNA reads TGTGCCAGCAGTCCGCAGGGGTTCGGGGAGCTGTTTTTT. Protein sequence: CASSPQGFGELFF. Full variable domain (rest looked up from reference TRBV2 and TRBJ2-2): EPEVTQTPSHQVTQMGQEVILRCVPISNHLYFYWYRQILGQKVEFLVSFYNNEISEKSEIFDDQFSVERPDGSNFTLKIRSTKLEDSAMYFCASSPQGFGELFFGEGSRLTVL.

The J gene is TRBJ1-1, the V gene TRBV19, with D maybe TRBD1 (5 bases). The ends were cut back, 5 bases at V and 6 bases at J, with 16 bases in the middle. Germline lookup yields CDR1 LNHDA and CDR2 SQIVND (reference sequence). The CDR3 consists of 14 residues. DNA for the CDR3: TGTGCCAGTAGTCAACAGGTGAGGCAGGCTGAAGCTTTCTTT. It yields the protein CASSQQVRQAEAFF.

The chain has TRBV6-5 and TRBJ2-1; no definite D call. Germline V gene lookup returns CDR1 MNHEY and CDR2 SVGAGI. This CDR3 is 15 amino acids long. V shed 6 bases and J shed 0 bases, with 12 bases lying between them. CDR3 in amino acids: CASRDTPSSYNEQFF. The CDR3 DNA is TGTGCCAGCAGAGATACTCCAAGCTCCTACAATGAGCAGTTCTTC.